The clone carrying this TCR beta chain showed up many times. Antigen: not known. The sample belongs to a study of T cell repertoires in cytomegalovirus infection. At the level of the study: TCR beta signatures that were public indicated CMV infection and matching HLA type. Study-wide results and caveats: CMV-specific HLA-C-restricted TCR beta clonotypes dominated the ex vivo response. The cumulative frequency of public TCR beta families distinguished individuals who carried CMV together with the relevant HLA.

This CDR3 has 13 amino acids. V was clipped by 10 bases and J by 5 bases, with 14 bases between them. From germline, CDR1 is ENHRY and CDR2 SYGVKD. TCRdb recomputed calls from the reads with MiXCR, one row per CDR3 protein. The table includes over 450,000 distinct CDR3 sequences, about 11% detected once. The TCR comes from a human donor in good health (CMV status not recorded). Some clones in this sample may be carry-over from other donors' samples. The sample comprised PBMCs. This rearrangement joins TRBV10-3 to TRBJ2-2, with a possible D match to TRBD1 (5 bases). The CDR3 nucleotides are TGTGCCACCCAGGGTGTGTCGACCGGGGAGCTGTTTTTT. Its protein is CATQGVSTGELFF.